This T cell receptor (beta chain) was profiled in a study of cytomegalovirus exposure and HLA in healthy donors. Use of 60 Vbeta and 13 Jbeta primers characterized the PCR. Clones were sequenced by immunoSEQ multiplex PCR, and TCRdb holds only the in-frame ones, with some missing. The sample records around 110,000 clones, around 80% being singletons. A word on this clone: Antigen: not known.

The CDR3 runs to 14 residues. Trimming took 8 bases from V and 3 from J; bases not matched to a gene: 7. Germline CDR1 and CDR2: MGHDK and SYGVNS. Study-wide points: Among TCR beta chains, those listed as cytomegalovirus-associated numbered approximately 150.

The source of this sequence is a woman in her fifties or sixties in good health and CMV-seropositive. The chain has TRBV25-1 and TRBJ2-3; 8 bases are a match to TRBD2. The sample taken for sequencing was PBMCs. CDR3 DNA: TGTGCCAGCCGGGAGGGGTTTGGGACAGATACGCAGTATTTT. Residues: CASREGFGTDTQYF. The entire variable domain, with the rest obtained from reference TRBV25-1 and TRBJ2-3, is as follows: EADIYQTPRYLVIGTGKKITLECSQTMGHDKMYWYQQDPGMELHLIHYSYGVNSTEKGDLSSESTVSRIRTEHFPLTLESARPSHTSQYLCASREGFGTDTQYFGPGTRLTVL.